This TCR beta chain was identified in a study of identical twins. Study outcomes and limitations: Whereas memory repertoires showed no such difference, abundant cord blood beta clonotypes carried fewer insertions. Models underestimated how often monozygotic twins shared out-of-frame TCR alpha.

Donors uniformly comprised healthy Caucasians. About this clonotype: Antigen specificity is unknown.

The CDR3 has 15 amino acids. Unmatched junction bases numbered 14, after V lost 7 bases and J lost 4 bases. Germline CDR1 reads SQVTM; CDR2 reads ANQGSEA. A universal primer site was created by template switching, with the cDNA bearing unique molecular identifiers. TCRdb reprocessed the 5' RACE reads via MiXCR and lists one record per CDR3 protein. The repertoire holds around 290,000 distinct CDR3 sequences, with roughly 10% as singletons. The sample was also linked to a second study, of yellow fever vaccine responses in identical twins.

The TCR comes from a woman aged 18-30 years in good health. The chain is built from TRBV29-1 and TRBJ2-3; 7 bases align to TRBD1. The sequenced sample was CD8+ T cells sorted from blood. CDR3 sequence reads: CSAPFMTGLSDTQYF. DNA of the CDR3: TGCAGCGCGCCGTTCATGACAGGGCTGTCAGATACGCAGTATTTT.